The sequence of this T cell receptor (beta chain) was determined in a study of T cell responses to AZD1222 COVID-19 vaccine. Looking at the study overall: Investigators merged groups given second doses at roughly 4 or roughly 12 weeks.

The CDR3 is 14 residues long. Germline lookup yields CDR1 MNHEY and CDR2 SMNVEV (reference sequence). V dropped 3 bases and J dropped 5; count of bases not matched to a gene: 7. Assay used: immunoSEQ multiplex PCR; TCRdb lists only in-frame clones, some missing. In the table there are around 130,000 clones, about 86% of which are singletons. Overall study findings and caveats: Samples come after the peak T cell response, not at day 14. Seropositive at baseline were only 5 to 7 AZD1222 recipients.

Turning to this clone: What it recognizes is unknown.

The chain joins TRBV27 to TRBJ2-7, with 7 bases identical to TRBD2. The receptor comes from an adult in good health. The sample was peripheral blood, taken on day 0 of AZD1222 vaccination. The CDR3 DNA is TGTGCCAGCAGTTTTCGGGGGGTTGTGGACGAGCAGTACTTC. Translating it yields CASSFRGVVDEQYF.